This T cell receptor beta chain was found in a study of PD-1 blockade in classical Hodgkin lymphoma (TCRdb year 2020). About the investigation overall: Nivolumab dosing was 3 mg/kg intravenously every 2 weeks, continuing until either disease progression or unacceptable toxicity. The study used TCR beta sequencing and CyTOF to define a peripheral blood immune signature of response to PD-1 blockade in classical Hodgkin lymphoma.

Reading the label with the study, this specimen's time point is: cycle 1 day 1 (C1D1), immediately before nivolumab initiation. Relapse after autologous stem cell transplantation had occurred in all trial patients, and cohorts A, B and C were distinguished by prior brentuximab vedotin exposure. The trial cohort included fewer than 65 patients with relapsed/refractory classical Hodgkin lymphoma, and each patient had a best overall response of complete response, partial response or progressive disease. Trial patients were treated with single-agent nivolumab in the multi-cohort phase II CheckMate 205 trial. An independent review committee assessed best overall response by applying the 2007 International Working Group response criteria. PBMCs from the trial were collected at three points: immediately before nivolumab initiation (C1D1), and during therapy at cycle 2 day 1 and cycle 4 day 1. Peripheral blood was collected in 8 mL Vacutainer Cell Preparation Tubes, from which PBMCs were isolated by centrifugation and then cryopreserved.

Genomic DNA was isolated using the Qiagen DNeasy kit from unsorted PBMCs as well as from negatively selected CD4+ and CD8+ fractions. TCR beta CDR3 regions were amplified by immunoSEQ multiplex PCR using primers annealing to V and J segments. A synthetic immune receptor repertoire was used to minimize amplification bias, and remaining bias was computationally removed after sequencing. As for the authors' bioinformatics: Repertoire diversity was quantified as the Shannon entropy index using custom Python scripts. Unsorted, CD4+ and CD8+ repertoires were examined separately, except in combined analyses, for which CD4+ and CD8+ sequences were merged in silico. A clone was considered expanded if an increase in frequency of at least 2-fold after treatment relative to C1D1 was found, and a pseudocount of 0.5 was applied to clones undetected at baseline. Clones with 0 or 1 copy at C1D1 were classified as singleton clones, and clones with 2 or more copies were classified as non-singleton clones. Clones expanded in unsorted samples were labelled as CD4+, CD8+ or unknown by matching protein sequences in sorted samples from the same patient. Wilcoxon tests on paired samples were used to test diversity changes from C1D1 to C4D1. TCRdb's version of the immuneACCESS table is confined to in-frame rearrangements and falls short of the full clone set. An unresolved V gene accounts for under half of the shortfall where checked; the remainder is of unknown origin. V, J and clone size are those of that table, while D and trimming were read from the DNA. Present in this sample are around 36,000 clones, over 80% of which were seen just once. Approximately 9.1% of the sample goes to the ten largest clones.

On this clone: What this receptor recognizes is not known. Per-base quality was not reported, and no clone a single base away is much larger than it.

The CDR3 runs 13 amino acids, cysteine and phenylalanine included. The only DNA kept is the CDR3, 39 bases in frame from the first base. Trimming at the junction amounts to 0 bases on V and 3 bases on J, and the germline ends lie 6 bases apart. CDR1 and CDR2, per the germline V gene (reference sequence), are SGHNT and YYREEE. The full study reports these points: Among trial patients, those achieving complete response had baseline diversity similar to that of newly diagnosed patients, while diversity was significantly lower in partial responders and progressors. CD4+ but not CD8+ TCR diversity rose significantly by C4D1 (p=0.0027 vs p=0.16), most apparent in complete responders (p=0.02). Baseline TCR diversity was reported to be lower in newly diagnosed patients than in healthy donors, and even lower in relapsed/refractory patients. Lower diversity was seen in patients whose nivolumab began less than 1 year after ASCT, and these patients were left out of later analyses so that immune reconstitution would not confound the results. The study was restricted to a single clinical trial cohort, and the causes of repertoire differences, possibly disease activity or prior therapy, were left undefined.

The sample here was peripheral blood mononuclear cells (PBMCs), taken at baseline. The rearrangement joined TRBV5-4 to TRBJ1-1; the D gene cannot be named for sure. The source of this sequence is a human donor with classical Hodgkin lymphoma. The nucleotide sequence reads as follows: TGTGCCAGCAGCTTGGCCGGACACACTGAAGCTTTCTTT. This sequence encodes CASSLAGHTEAFF.